The subject of this entry is one T cell receptor (beta chain). The entry originates in a study of early stage breast cancer tumors. As for the study in general: ER+/PR+/HER2- status applied to about 75% of the 16 invasive breast tumors. Each sample averaged roughly 9.6-fold read coverage.

The length of the CDR3 is 14 residues. V lost 7 bases and J 4 bases, leaving 17 bases between the germline ends. Germline assignment: CDR1 LNHDA and CDR2 SQIVND (reference sequence). Only in-frame clones appear in the TCRdb table, and some are missing; sequencing was by immunoSEQ multiplex PCR. The sample lists about 14,000 clones; over 60% were seen once. The chain links TRBV19 to TRBJ2-7, with D possibly being TRBD1 or TRBD2 (5 bases each). The sequence was obtained from a person aged 50 to 59 with breast cancer. Sequenced sample: normal breast tissue next to the tumor. For the CDR3, the DNA is TGTGCCAGTACGTCAACCGGGACCCCTTACGAGCAGTACTTC. It specifies CASTSTGTPYEQYF.